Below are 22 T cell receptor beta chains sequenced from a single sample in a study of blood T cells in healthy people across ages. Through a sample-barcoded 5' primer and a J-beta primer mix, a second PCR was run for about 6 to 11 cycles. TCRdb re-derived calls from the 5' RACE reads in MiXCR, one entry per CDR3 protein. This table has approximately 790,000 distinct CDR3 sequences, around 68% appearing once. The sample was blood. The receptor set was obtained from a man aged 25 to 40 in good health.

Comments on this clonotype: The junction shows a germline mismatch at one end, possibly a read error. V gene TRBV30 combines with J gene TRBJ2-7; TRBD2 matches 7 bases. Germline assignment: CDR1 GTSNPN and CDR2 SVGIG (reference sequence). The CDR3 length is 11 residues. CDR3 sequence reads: CARSAGVGQYF. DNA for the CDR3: TGTGCCCGGAGTGCGGGAGTAGGGCAGTACTTC.

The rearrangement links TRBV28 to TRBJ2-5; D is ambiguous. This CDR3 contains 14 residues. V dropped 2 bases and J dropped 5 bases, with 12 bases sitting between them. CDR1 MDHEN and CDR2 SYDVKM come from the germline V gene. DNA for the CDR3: TGTGCCAGCAGTTTACCCGAACCGAGGGAGACCCAGTACTTC. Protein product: CASSLPEPRETQYF. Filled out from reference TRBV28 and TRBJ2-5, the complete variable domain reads DVKVTQSSRYLVKRTGEKVFLECVQDMDHENMFWYRQDPGLGLRLIYFSYDVKMKEKGDIPEGYSVSREKKERFSLILESASTNQTSMYLCASSLPEPRETQYFGPGTRLLVL.

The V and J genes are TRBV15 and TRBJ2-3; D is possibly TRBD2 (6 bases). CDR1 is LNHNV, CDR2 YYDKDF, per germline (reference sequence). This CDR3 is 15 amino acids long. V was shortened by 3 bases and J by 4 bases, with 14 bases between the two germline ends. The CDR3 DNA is TGTGCCACCAGCAGGGAGGGCAACACGGCAGATACGCAGTATTTT. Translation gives CATSREGNTADTQYF. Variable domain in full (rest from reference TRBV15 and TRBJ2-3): DAMVIQNPRYQVTQFGKPVTLSCSQTLNHNVMYWYQQKSSQAPKLLFHYYDKDFNNEADTPDNFQSRRPNTSFCFLDIRSPGLGDTAMYLCATSREGNTADTQYFGPGTRLTVL.

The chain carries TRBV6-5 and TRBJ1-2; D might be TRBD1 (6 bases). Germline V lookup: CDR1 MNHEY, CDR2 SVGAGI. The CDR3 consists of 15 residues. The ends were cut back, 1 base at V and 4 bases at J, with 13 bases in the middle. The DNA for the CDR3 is TGTGCCAGCAGTTACTTGCCAGGGGAACCCTATGGCTACACCTTC. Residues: CASSYLPGEPYGYTF.

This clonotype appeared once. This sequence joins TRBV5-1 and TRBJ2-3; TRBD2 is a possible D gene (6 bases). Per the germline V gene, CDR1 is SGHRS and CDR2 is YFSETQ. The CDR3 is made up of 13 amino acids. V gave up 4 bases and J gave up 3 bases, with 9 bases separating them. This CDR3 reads CASSNGGTDTQYF. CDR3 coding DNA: TGCGCCAGCAGCAACGGGGGAACAGATACGCAGTATTTT.

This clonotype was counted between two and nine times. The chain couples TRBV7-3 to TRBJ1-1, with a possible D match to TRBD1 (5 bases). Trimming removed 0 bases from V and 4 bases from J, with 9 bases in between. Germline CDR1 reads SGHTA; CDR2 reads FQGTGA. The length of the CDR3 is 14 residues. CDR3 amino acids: CASSLTGRGTEAFF. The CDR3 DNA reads TGTGCCAGCAGCTTAACGGGGCGGGGCACTGAAGCTTTCTTT.

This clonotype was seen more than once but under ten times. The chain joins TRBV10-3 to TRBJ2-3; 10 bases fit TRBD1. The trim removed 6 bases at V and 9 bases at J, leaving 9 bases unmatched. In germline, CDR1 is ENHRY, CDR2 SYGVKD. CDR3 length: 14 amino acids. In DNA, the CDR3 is TGTGCCATCAGCAACAGGGACAGGGGTTGGACGCAGTATTTT. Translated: CAISNRDRGWTQYF.

In nucleotides, the CDR3 is TGTGCCAGCCATCCGGGACACCTTTATAATTCACCCCTCCACTTT. This codes for CASHPGHLYNSPLHF. This chain uses TRBV25-1 with TRBJ1-6; the D gene is possibly TRBD1 (6 bases). Looked up from germline, CDR1 is MGHDK and CDR2 is SYGVNS. The V end lost 8 bases, the J end lost 4 bases, and 15 bases lay between the germline ends. CDR3 length: 15 residues.

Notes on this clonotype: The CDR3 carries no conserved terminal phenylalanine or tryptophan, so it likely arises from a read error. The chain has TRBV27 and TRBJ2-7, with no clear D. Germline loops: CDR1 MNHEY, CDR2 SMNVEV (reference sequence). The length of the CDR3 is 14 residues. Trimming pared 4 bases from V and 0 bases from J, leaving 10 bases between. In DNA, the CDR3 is TGTGCCAGCAGTTCCCACTTTAGCTCCTACGAGCAGTACCTC. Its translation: CASSSHFSSYEQYL.

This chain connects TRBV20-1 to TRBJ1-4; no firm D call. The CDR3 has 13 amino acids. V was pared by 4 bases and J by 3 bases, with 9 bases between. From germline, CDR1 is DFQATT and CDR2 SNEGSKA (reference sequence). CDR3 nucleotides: TGCAGTGCTACGTGGGCGGCTAATGAAAAACTGTTTTTT. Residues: CSATWAANEKLFF.

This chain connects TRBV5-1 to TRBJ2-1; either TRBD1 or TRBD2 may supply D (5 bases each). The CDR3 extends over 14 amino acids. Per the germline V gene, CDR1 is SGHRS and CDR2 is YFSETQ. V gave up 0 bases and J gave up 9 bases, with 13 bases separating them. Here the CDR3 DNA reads TGCGCCAGCAGCTTGGAAGCCCAGGGACCTGAGCAGTTCTTC. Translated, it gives CASSLEAQGPEQFF. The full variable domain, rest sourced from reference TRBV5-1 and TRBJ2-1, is KAGVTQTPRYLIKTRGQQVTLSCSPISGHRSVSWYQQTPGQGLQFLFEYFSETQRNKGNFPGRFSGRQFSNSRSEMNVSTLELGDSALYLCASSLEAQGPEQFFGPGTRLTVL.

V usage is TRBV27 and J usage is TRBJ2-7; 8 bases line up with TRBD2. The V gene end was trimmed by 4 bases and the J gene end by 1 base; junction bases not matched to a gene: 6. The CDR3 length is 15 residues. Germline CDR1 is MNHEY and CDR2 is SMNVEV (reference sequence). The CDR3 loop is CASSSGGAGSYEQYF. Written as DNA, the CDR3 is TGTGCCAGCAGTTCCGGGGGGGCCGGATCCTACGAGCAGTACTTC.

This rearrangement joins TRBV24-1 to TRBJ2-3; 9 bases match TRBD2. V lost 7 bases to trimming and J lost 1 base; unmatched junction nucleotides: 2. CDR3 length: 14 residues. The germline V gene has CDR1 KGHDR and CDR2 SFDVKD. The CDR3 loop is CATSRTSGTDTQYF. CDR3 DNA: TGTGCCACCAGCCGGACTAGCGGCACAGATACGCAGTATTTT.

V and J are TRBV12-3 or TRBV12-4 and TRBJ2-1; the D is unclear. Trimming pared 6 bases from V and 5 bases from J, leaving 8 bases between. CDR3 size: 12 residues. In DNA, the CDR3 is TGTGCCAGCAGGTTAACGGACAATGAGCAGTTCTTC. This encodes CASRLTDNEQFF.

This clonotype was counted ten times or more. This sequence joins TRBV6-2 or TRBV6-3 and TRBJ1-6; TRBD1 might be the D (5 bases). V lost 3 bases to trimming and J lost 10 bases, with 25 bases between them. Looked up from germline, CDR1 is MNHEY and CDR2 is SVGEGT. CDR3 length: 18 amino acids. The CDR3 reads CASSYNVEKGDVGSPLHF. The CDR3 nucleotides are TGTGCCAGCAGTTATAATGTTGAGAAAGGGGATGTTGGATCACCCCTCCACTTT.

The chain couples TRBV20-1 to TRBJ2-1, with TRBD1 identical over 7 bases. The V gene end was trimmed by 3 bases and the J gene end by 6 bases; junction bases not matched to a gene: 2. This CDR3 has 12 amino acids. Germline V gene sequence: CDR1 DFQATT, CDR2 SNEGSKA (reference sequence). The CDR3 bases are TGCAGTGCTAGTAACAGGGGCAATGAGCAGTTCTTC. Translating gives CSASNRGNEQFF.

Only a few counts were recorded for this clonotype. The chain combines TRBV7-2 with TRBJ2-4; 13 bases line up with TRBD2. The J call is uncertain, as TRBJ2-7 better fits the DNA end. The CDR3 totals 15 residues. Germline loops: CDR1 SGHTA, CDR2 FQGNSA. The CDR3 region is CASSFTSGGGYEQYF. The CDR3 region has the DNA TGTGCCAGCAGCTTTACTAGCGGGGGGGGCTACGAGCAGTACTTC.

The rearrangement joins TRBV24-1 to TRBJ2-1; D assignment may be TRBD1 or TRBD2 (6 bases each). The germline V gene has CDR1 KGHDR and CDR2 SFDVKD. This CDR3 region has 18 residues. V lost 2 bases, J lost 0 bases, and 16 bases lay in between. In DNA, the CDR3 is TGTGCCACCAGTGATTGGACTGTGGGGGGCCGCTCCTACAATGAGCAGTTCTTC. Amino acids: CATSDWTVGGRSYNEQFF.

CDR3 loop: CASSYFNEQFF. CDR3 bases: TGTGCCAGCAGTTATTTCAATGAGCAGTTCTTC. This chain links TRBV6-6 with TRBJ2-1; D not certain. The germline gives CDR1 MNHNY, CDR2 SVGAGI (reference sequence). This CDR3 has 11 amino acids. The ends were cut back, 3 bases at V and 6 bases at J, with 3 bases in the middle.

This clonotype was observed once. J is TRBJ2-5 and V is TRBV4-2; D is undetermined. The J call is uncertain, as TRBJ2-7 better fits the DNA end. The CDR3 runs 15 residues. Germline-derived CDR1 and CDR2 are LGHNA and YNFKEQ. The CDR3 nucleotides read TGTGCCAGCAGCCAAGATGCGCAGGTCGAGTACGAGCAGTACTTC. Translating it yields CASSQDAQVEYEQYF.

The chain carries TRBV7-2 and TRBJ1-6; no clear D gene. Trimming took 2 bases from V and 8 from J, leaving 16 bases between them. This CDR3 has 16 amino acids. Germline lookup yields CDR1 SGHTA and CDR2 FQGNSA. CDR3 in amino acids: CASSLTSRSYDSPLHF. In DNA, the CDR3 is TGTGCCAGCAGCTTAACGTCAAGGTCGTATGATTCACCCCTCCACTTT.

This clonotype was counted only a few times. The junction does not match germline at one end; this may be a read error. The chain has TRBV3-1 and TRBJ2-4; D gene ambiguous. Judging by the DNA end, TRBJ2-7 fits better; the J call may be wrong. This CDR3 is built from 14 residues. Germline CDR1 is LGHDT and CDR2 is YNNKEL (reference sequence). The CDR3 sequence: CASSQVGTSHEQYF. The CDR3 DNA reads TGTGCCAGCAGCCAAGTGGGCACCTCCCACGAGCAGTACTTC.